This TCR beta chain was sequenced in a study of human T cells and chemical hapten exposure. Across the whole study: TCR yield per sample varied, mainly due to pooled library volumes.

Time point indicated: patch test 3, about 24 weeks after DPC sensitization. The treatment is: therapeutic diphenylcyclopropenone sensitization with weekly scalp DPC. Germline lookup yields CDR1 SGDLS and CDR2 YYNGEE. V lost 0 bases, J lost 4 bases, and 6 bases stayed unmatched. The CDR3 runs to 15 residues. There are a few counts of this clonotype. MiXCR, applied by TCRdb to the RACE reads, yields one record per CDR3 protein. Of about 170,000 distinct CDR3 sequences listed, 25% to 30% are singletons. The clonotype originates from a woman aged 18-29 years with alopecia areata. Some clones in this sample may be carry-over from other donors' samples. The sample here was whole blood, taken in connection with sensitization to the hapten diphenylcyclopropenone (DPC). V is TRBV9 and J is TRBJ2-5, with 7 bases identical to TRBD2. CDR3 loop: CASSVGPREGETQYF. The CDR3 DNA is TGTGCCAGCAGCGTAGGACCTAGGGAGGGAGAGACCCAGTACTTC.